The 24 T cell receptor beta chains below all came from one sample that was sequenced in a study of cytomegalovirus exposure and HLA in healthy donors. The PCR ran on 60 Vbeta and 13 Jbeta primers. Sequencing was performed with immunoSEQ multiplex PCR; in TCRdb, only in-frame clones are kept and a portion is missing. The table has about 150,000 clones, about 68% seen once. Sequencing was carried out using PBMCs. The receptor set was obtained from a man aged 25 to 40 in good health and CMV-seronegative.

The chain has TRBV29-1 and TRBJ2-4; 10 nucleotides match TRBD2. The junction had 10 bases not matched to a gene; V was cut back by 2 bases and J by 9 bases. The CDR3 covers 15 residues. CDR1 is SQVTM and CDR2 is ANQGSEA in the germline V gene. The CDR3 DNA is TGCAGCGTTGAATCCCCTAGCGGGGGTAATGTCATTCAGTACTTC. Translated: CSVESPSGGNVIQYF.

This rearrangement joins TRBV18 to TRBJ1-1; tentative D call: TRBD1 (5 bases). CDR1 and CDR2 from the germline V gene are KGHSH and LQKENI. Trimming took off 6 bases at V and 4 bases at J, with 18 bases between the two ends. The CDR3 is 15 amino acids. This CDR3 reads CASSRGGGVGTEAFF. CDR3 DNA sequence: TGTGCCAGCTCGCGGGGCGGCGGCGTGGGCACTGAAGCTTTCTTT.

Only one count was recorded for this clone. The rearrangement uses TRBV7-8 and TRBJ1-2, with TRBD1 identical over 7 bases. The CDR3 consists of 14 residues. After removal of 5 bases from V and 2 bases from J, the junction contained 5 bases not matched to a gene. Germline CDR1 SGHVS, CDR2 FQNEAQ. This chain's CDR3 is CASSPDRDNYGYTF. CDR3 bases: TGTGCCAGCAGCCCCGACAGGGACAACTATGGCTACACCTTC.

The V gene is TRBV28, the J gene TRBJ1-4; D remains ambiguous. With 4 bases removed from V and 8 bases from J, the gap between germline ends came to 14 bases. This CDR3 is 14 amino acids long. The V gene's germline CDR1 is MDHEN and CDR2 SYDVKM. DNA of the CDR3: TGTGCCAGCAGTTCCTCGGGAGAAGGGGAAAAACTGTTTTTT. The encoded protein is CASSSSGEGEKLFF.

J is TRBJ1-5 and V is TRBV6-5; a weak D match, TRBD1 (5 bases). V shed 4 bases and J shed 5 bases, with 12 bases lying between them. The CDR3 extends over 14 amino acids. The germline V gene encodes CDR1 MNHEY and CDR2 SVGAGI. This CDR3 reads CASSSTGDYQPQHF. CDR3 in DNA: TGTGCCAGCAGTTCAACGGGGGACTATCAGCCCCAGCATTTT.

V usage is TRBV28 and J usage is TRBJ2-7, with 13 bases matching TRBD2. Germline V CDR1 and CDR2: MDHEN, SYDVKM. This CDR3 is 15 amino acids long. Trimming cost V 6 bases and J 4 bases; bases outside gene matches: 6. CDR3 sequence: CASSLGTSGVYEQYF. In DNA, the CDR3 is TGTGCCAGCAGCTTAGGGACTAGCGGGGTATACGAGCAGTACTTC. Based on the CDR3 plus reference TRBV28 and TRBJ2-7, the full variable domain is DVKVTQSSRYLVKRTGEKVFLECVQDMDHENMFWYRQDPGLGLRLIYFSYDVKMKEKGDIPEGYSVSREKKERFSLILESASTNQTSMYLCASSLGTSGVYEQYFGPGTRLTVT.

This clone was counted between two and nine times. V and J are TRBV7-9 and TRBJ2-7; D perhaps matches TRBD2 (6 bases). Per the germline V gene, CDR1 is SEHNR and CDR2 is FQNEAQ (reference sequence). Trimming shortened V by 5 bases and J by 2 bases, and 16 bases separated the two germline ends. There are 15 residues in the CDR3. CDR3 loop: CASSGPGTHPYEQYF. CDR3 sequence (DNA): TGTGCCAGCAGCGGCCCCGGGACTCACCCCTACGAGCAGTACTTC.

The V and J genes are TRBV27 and TRBJ2-7; TRBD2 agrees at 8 bases. The germline CDR1 and CDR2 sequences are MNHEY and SMNVEV (reference sequence). The CDR3 has 14 amino acids. V trimming: 7 bases; J trimming: 2 bases; junction bases outside the gene matches: 7. The CDR3 region has the DNA TGTGCCAGCATAAGCCTAGCGGGCCCCTACGAGCAGTACTTC. Translated, it gives CASISLAGPYEQYF.

V gene TRBV4-3 combines with J gene TRBJ2-3; the match to TRBD2 covers 9 bases. The CDR3 spans 16 residues. Germline CDR1 reads LGHNA; CDR2 reads YSLEER. J was trimmed by 4 bases and V by 0 bases; bases with no gene match: 5. The CDR3 spells CASSQEAAGGADTQYF. The CDR3 DNA is TGCGCCAGCAGCCAAGAGGCAGCGGGGGGCGCAGATACGCAGTATTTT.

This clone appeared a single time. V gene TRBV5-6 combines with J gene TRBJ1-1; no reliable D call. Trimming cost V 0 bases and J 7 bases, with 19 bases left between them. The germline V gene has CDR1 SGHDT and CDR2 YYEEEE. This CDR3 is built from 16 residues. CDR3 amino acids: CASSLGAGAKDGEAFF. The CDR3 nucleotides are TGTGCCAGCAGCTTGGGGGCAGGCGCTAAAGACGGTGAAGCTTTCTTT.

The chain combines TRBV2 with TRBJ1-2, with 9 bases fitting TRBD1. This CDR3 comprises 14 residues. V lost 6 bases, J lost 3 bases, and 5 bases stayed unmatched. Per germline, CDR1 SNHLY and CDR2 FYNNEI. CDR3 loop: CASRNGTGYYGYTF. The CDR3 DNA sequence: TGTGCCAGCAGAAATGGGACAGGGTACTATGGCTACACCTTC.

In this sample, this clone turned up a few times. This sequence joins TRBV9 and TRBJ1-4; 7 nucleotides align to TRBD1. The CDR3 runs to 14 residues. The junction had 4 bases not matched to a gene; V was cut back by 0 bases and J by 8 bases. The germline CDR1 and CDR2 sequences are SGDLS and YYNGEE. CDR3 bases: TGTGCCAGCAGCGTAGGAGGGGGCTACGAAAAACTGTTTTTT. Its translation: CASSVGGGYEKLFF.

V gene TRBV10-2 combines with J gene TRBJ1-5; 9 bases are shared with TRBD1. The V gene end was trimmed by 3 bases and the J gene end by 6 bases; junction bases not matched to a gene: 3. Germline CDR1 WSHSY, CDR2 SAAADI. This CDR3 comprises 14 residues. CDR3 residues: CASSERDRAQPQHF. CDR3 DNA sequence: TGCGCCAGCAGTGAAAGGGACAGGGCTCAGCCCCAGCATTTT.

This clone was counted between two and nine times. V and J are TRBV19 and TRBJ1-1; D possibly corresponds to TRBD1 (5 bases). The CDR3 loop spans 14 amino acids. Trimming cost V 3 bases and J 1 base, with 9 bases left between them. Germline loops: CDR1 LNHDA, CDR2 SQIVND (reference sequence). This CDR3 is CASSIQGRNTEAFF. The CDR3 DNA sequence: TGTGCCAGTAGTATTCAGGGAAGGAACACTGAAGCTTTCTTT.

V is TRBV19 and J is TRBJ2-4; 7 bases line up with TRBD1. Germline V gene sequence: CDR1 LNHDA, CDR2 SQIVND (reference sequence). The CDR3 extends over 14 amino acids. The trim removed 7 bases at V and 5 bases at J, leaving 8 bases unmatched. The CDR3 DNA reads as TGTGCCAGTAAGGCTCGGGACAGAGAAAACATTCAGTACTTC. It yields the protein CASKARDRENIQYF. Variable domain in full (rest from reference TRBV19 and TRBJ2-4): DGGITQSPKYLFRKEGQNVTLSCEQNLNHDAMYWYRQDPGQGLRLIYYSQIVNDFQKGDIAEGYSVSREKKESFPLTVTSAQKNPTAFYLCASKARDRENIQYFGAGTRLSVL.

The rearrangement joins TRBV5-1 to TRBJ2-1, with 7 bases matching TRBD1. Germline V gives CDR1 SGHRS, CDR2 YFSETQ. This CDR3 spans 16 amino acids. With 5 bases clipped from V and 4 bases from J, the junction kept 12 bases outside the gene matches. CDR3 nucleotides: TGCGCCAGCAGAGCCCGACAGGGTCTAGTTTACAATGAGCAGTTCTTC. Translated: CASRARQGLVYNEQFF.

The chain couples TRBV27 to TRBJ2-7; possible D gene TRBD2, 5 bases. With 5 bases removed from V and 5 bases from J, the gap between germline ends came to 13 bases. Germline V gene sequence: CDR1 MNHEY, CDR2 SMNVEV (reference sequence). The CDR3 consists of 13 residues. CDR3 in DNA: TGTGCCAGCAGTGAGAGGGAGTGGCACGAGCAGTACTTC. This sequence encodes CASSEREWHEQYF.

The chain carries TRBV5-1 and TRBJ1-1, with 9 bases identical to TRBD1. The V gene end was trimmed by 0 bases and the J gene end by 0 bases; junction bases not matched to a gene: 6. In germline, CDR1 is SGHRS, CDR2 YFSETQ. The CDR3 consists of 17 residues. CDR3 sequence (DNA): TGCGCCAGCAGCTTGGCGGGACAGGGACTGGTGAACACTGAAGCTTTCTTT. This codes for CASSLAGQGLVNTEAFF.

This clone was seen only a few times. V gene TRBV2 combines with J gene TRBJ2-7, with D tentatively TRBD2 (5 bases). The CDR3 has 14 amino acids. Germline CDR1 and CDR2: SNHLY and FYNNEI. V gave up 7 bases and J gave up 0 bases, with 13 bases separating them. In DNA form, the CDR3 reads TGTGCCAGCAAACGGGGTTTGAGCTCCTACGAGCAGTACTTC. As protein: CASKRGLSSYEQYF.

Points on this clone: The junction and the germline gene differ at one end; a read error may be behind it. The chain employs TRBV4-2 and TRBJ1-1, with no clear D. Germline-derived CDR1 and CDR2 are LGHNA and YNFKEQ. The CDR3 sequence is 14 residues long. CDR3 nucleotide sequence: TGTGCCAGCAGCCAAGATCGGGAGAACACTGAAGTTTTCTTT. Translated, it gives CASSQDRENTEVFF.

V and J are TRBV5-1 and TRBJ2-5; TRBD2 matches at 11 bases. Trimming removed 1 base from V and 2 bases from J; junction bases left unmatched: 4. Looked up from germline, CDR1 is SGHRS and CDR2 is YFSETQ. This CDR3 is 16 amino acids long. This chain's CDR3 is CASSLMASGGQETQYF. The CDR3 region has the DNA TGCGCCAGCAGCTTGATGGCTAGCGGGGGGCAAGAGACCCAGTACTTC. Looking up the rest from reference TRBV5-1 and TRBJ2-5 gives the full variable domain: KAGVTQTPRYLIKTRGQQVTLSCSPISGHRSVSWYQQTPGQGLQFLFEYFSETQRNKGNFPGRFSGRQFSNSRSEMNVSTLELGDSALYLCASSLMASGGQETQYFGPGTRLLVL.

This chain uses TRBV6-1 with TRBJ1-5; no firm D call. The CDR3 consists of 13 residues. V lost 6 bases to trimming and J lost 5 bases, with 11 bases between them. CDR1 and CDR2 (germline): MNHNS, SASEGT. The CDR3 reads CASRDTAYQPQHF. As DNA, the CDR3 is TGTGCCAGCAGAGACACTGCCTATCAGCCCCAGCATTTT.

This clone has a handful of counts. The chain links TRBV4-1 to TRBJ1-2; TRBD1 aligns across 12 bases. CDR3 length: 15 amino acids. Germline trimming cut 5 bases from V and 5 bases from J; bases unmatched to any gene: 6. CDR1 is MGHRA, CDR2 YSYEKL, per germline. As DNA, the CDR3 is TGCGCCAGCAGCTCACCGGGACAGGGGGCTTATGGCTACACCTTC. Residues: CASSSPGQGAYGYTF.

The V and J genes are TRBV11-2 and TRBJ1-1; TRBD1 is a possible D gene (5 bases). Trimming stripped 3 bases from V and 2 bases from J, with 7 bases between. Germline V CDR1 and CDR2: SGHAT, FQNNGV. The CDR3 is made up of 13 amino acids. Here the CDR3 DNA reads TGTGCCAGCAGCTTTGGGGCCAACACTGAAGCTTTCTTT. Translating gives CASSFGANTEAFF.